The clone carrying this T cell receptor beta chain was counted at least ten times. The target antigen is unknown. There were TCR beta CDR3 regions amplified from RNA transcripts. The HTBI primer set was used in a first-round RT-PCR of the TCR CDR3. MiXCR was run by TCRdb on the multiplex PCR reads, yielding one entry per CDR3 protein. The sample lists roughly 240,000 distinct CDR3 sequences, roughly 22% seen once, with roughly 35% in the top ten. The length of the CDR3 is 13 residues. Trimming left V 5 bases short and J 2 bases short, with 9 bases between. Germline assignment: CDR1 SEHNR and CDR2 FQNEAQ (reference sequence). The data stem from a study of T cells in Graves' hyperthyroidism and ophthalmopathy. About the study: Once the initial diagnosis was made, peripheral blood was obtained before any treatment.

Study-wide results and limits: Model output signaled ophthalmopathy a median about seven months ahead of onset.

Under 3 months was the duration of disease in ophthalmopathy patients, who also had a Clinical Activity Score of at least 3 and a NOSPECS grade of at least 4. Criteria for exclusion of patients were uncontrolled infection, other autoimmune disease, pregnancy or lactation. V and J are TRBV7-9 and TRBJ2-5; no firm D call. This sequence was found in a woman aged 35 to 49 with Graves' ophthalmopathy. The sequenced material came from blood. CDR3 nucleotides: TGTGCCAGCAGCAGCACACTTCAAGAGACCCAGTACTTC. It codes for CASSSTLQETQYF.